These 16 T cell receptor beta chains came from one sample sequenced in a study of breast tumors, draining lymph nodes, adjacent tissues (dated by TCRdb to the mid-2010s). Libraries were built with multiplex PCR. The instrument was an Illumina HiSeq 2000. Using fastp trimming at Q25 and MiXCR clonotype assembly, TCRdb reanalyzed the public sequencing data and kept in-frame beta chains. Each CDR3 protein appears once, grouped with its most common genes and DNA. The sample records 250,000 or so distinct CDR3 sequences, over 30% of which are singletons. The ten biggest clones cover around 1.1% of the sample. The axillary draining lymph nodes of breast cancer patients were the source of the lymph node samples. The sample was axillary lymph node tissue. All receptors derive from a female donor with breast cancer. Some clones in this sample may be carry-over from other donors' samples.

This chain joins TRBV7-3 and TRBJ1-6, with 12 bases that match TRBD1. The CDR3 has 16 amino acids. CDR1 SGHTA and CDR2 FQGTGA come from the germline V gene. J was trimmed by 10 bases and V by 7 bases; bases with no gene match: 11. The CDR3 protein is CASIDSPGTGGSPLHF. DNA of the CDR3: TGTGCCAGCATCGATAGTCCCGGGACAGGGGGCTCACCCCTCCACTTT. Using reference TRBV7-3 and TRBJ1-6 for the parts outside the CDR3, the full variable domain is GAGVSQTPSNKVTEKGKYVELRCDPISGHTALYWYRQSLGQGPEFLIYFQGTGAADDSGLPNDRFFAVRPEGSVSTLKIQRTERGDSAVYLCASIDSPGTGGSPLHFGNGTRLTVT.

Note on this clonotype: It may be a read error: a sequence one base away is much more abundant. The rearrangement joins TRBV9 to TRBJ2-7; D gene uncertain. The V gene's germline CDR1 is SGDLS and CDR2 YYNGEE. This CDR3 is built from 14 residues. CDR3 bases: TGTGCCAGCAGCGCCACCACCGGAAGCCACGAGCAGTCCTTC. Amino acids: CASSATTGSHEQSF.

V is TRBV27 and J is TRBJ2-5, with D tentatively TRBD2 (6 bases). Trimming removed 3 bases from V and 7 bases from J, with 15 bases in between. There are 14 residues in the CDR3. The germline V gene has CDR1 MNHEY and CDR2 SMNVEV (reference sequence). The CDR3 coding sequence is TGTGCCAGCAGTTTGAACCGGGGGTCGGGGACCCAGTACTTC. The encoded protein is CASSLNRGSGTQYF.

The J gene is TRBJ2-2, the V gene TRBV5-1; maybe TRBD1 (6 bases). The CDR3 is made up of 14 amino acids. Germline V gene sequence: CDR1 SGHRS, CDR2 YFSETQ. The V end was cut by 1 base, the J end by 7 bases, with 11 bases between. For the CDR3, the DNA is TGCGCCAGCAGCTTGATGAGGGGGAGCGGGGAGCTGTTTTTT. This codes for CASSLMRGSGELFF. The complete variable domain, with remaining parts taken from reference TRBV5-1 and TRBJ2-2, reads KAGVTQTPRYLIKTRGQQVTLSCSPISGHRSVSWYQQTPGQGLQFLFEYFSETQRNKGNFPGRFSGRQFSNSRSEMNVSTLELGDSALYLCASSLMRGSGELFFGEGSRLTVL.

Many counts were recorded for this clonotype. V gene TRBV30 combines with J gene TRBJ1-2, with D possibly being TRBD1 (5 bases). The V gene's germline CDR1 is GTSNPN and CDR2 SVGIG (reference sequence). Trimming shortened V by 3 bases and J by 3 bases, and 8 bases separated the two germline ends. This CDR3 has 12 amino acids. The CDR3 coding sequence is TGTGCCTGGAGGGCGGGGGACTATGGCTACACCTTC. It translates to CAWRAGDYGYTF.

This clonotype showed up just once. The chain is built from TRBV27 and TRBJ2-7, with D perhaps TRBD2 (6 bases). Trimming pared 6 bases from V and 3 bases from J, leaving 12 bases between. Per the germline V gene, CDR1 is MNHEY and CDR2 is SMNVEV (reference sequence). CDR3 length: 13 amino acids. Written as DNA, the CDR3 is TGTGCCAGCAGGGGGGGAGGCTACTACGAGCAGTACTTC. Its protein product is CASRGGGYYEQYF.

This clonotype was counted at least ten times. This chain connects TRBV9 to TRBJ2-7; D is perhaps TRBD2 (6 bases). The germline CDR1 and CDR2 sequences are SGDLS and YYNGEE. The V end was cut by 3 bases, the J end by 0 bases, with 10 bases between. The CDR3 length is 14 residues. In DNA, the CDR3 is TGTGCCAGCAGCGAACGGGACTTCTCCTACGAGCAGTACTTC. It translates to CASSERDFSYEQYF.

The V call is TRBV5-1, the J call TRBJ2-2, with 8 bases aligning to TRBD2. CDR1 and CDR2 (germline): SGHRS, YFSETQ. Trimming took 4 bases from V and 14 from J; bases not matched to a gene: 10. The CDR3 contains 13 residues. In DNA form, the CDR3 reads TGCGCCAGCAGCCGGGACTCCGGGGGGGGCCTGTTTTTT. Protein product: CASSRDSGGGLFF.

A word on this clonotype: A much larger clonotype is one base distant, so this may be a read error. The chain couples TRBV7-2 to TRBJ1-2; D possibly corresponds to TRBD1 (5 bases). Germline values: CDR1 SGHTA, CDR2 FQGNSA. The CDR3 extends over 15 amino acids. This chain's CDR3 is CASSSDGGMHYGYPF. The CDR3 nucleotides read TGTGCCAGCAGCTCTGACGGGGGGATGCACTATGGCTACCCCTTC.

This clonotype was counted many times. V and J are TRBV5-1 and TRBJ2-7, with 7 bases aligning to TRBD2. The CDR3 consists of 13 residues. Unmatched junction bases numbered 4, after V lost 5 bases and J lost 2 bases. Looked up from germline, CDR1 is SGHRS and CDR2 is YFSETQ. The CDR3: CASRLSGAYEQYF. CDR3 sequence (DNA): TGCGCCAGCAGACTGAGCGGGGCCTACGAGCAGTACTTC.

This clonotype has a count of ten or more. J is TRBJ2-7 and V is TRBV5-4; 13 positions agree with TRBD2. The CDR3 contains 16 residues. J was trimmed by 1 base and V by 3 bases; bases with no gene match: 4. The germline V gene encodes CDR1 SGHNT and CDR2 YYREEE (reference sequence). CDR3 protein: CASSSQLAGGSYEQYF. CDR3 in DNA: TGTGCCAGCAGCTCTCAACTAGCGGGAGGGTCCTACGAGCAGTACTTC. The full variable domain, rest sourced from reference TRBV5-4 and TRBJ2-7, is ETGVTQSPTHLIKTRGQQVTLRCSSQSGHNTVSWYQQALGQGPQFIFQYYREEENGRGNFPPRFSGLQFPNYSSELNVNALELDDSALYLCASSSQLAGGSYEQYFGPGTRLTVT.

About this clonotype: A much larger clone sits a single nucleotide away, making a read error possible. This chain connects TRBV5-5 to TRBJ2-1; D possibly corresponds to TRBD2 (5 bases). The CDR3 consists of 16 residues. Between the trimmed V and J ends, which lost 0 bases and 6 bases, there was a span of 16 bases. Per the germline V gene, CDR1 is SGHKS and CDR2 is YYEKEE (reference sequence). CDR3: CASSLGSARNGNEQFF. The CDR3 DNA follows: TGTGCCAGCAGCTTGGGTAGCGCGAGGAATGGCAATGAGCAGTTCTTC.

CDR3 coding DNA: TGTGCCAGCAGTTGGGCAGGGGCGGTCGGGGAGCTGTTTTTT. Its translation: CASSWAGAVGELFF. This rearrangement joins TRBV27 to TRBJ2-2; D is possibly TRBD1 (6 bases). CDR1 is MNHEY and CDR2 is SMNVEV in the germline V gene (reference sequence). V was pared by 4 bases and J by 7 bases, with 13 bases between. CDR3 length: 14 residues.

The chain combines TRBV7-9 with TRBJ1-1; unclear D gene. The CDR3 is made up of 12 amino acids. Trimming pared 5 bases from V and 3 bases from J, leaving 7 bases between. Looked up from germline, CDR1 is SEHNR and CDR2 is FQNEAQ (reference sequence). In DNA, the CDR3 is TGTGCCAGCAGCCCTCTCGACACTGAAGCTTTCTTT. Translating gives CASSPLDTEAFF.

This clonotype was recorded at least ten times. The chain recombines TRBV5-6 with TRBJ2-5, with D uncertain. V lost 0 bases, J lost 5 bases, and 11 bases lay in between. Germline V lookup: CDR1 SGHDT, CDR2 YYEEEE. The CDR3 totals 14 residues. The CDR3 is CASSLARRVETQYF. Here the CDR3 DNA reads TGTGCCAGCAGCTTGGCCCGTCGTGTGGAGACCCAGTACTTC. The variable domain in full, with the rest retrieved from reference TRBV5-6 and TRBJ2-5, is DAGVTQSPTHLIKTRGQQVTLRCSPKSGHDTVSWYQQALGQGPQFIFQYYEEEERQRGNFPDRFSGHQFPNYSSELNVNALLLGDSALYLCASSLARRVETQYFGPGTRLLVL.

This clonotype was counted many times. The gene calls are TRBV7-3 and TRBJ2-7; TRBD1 matches 10 bases. Trimming cost V 5 bases and J 2 bases; bases outside gene matches: 12. Germline CDR1 reads SGHTA; CDR2 reads FQGTGA. This CDR3 comprises 17 residues. CDR3 nucleotides: TGTGCCAGCAGCCTAAGAGGGACAGGGGAGGGGCCCTACGAGCAGTACTTC. The encoded protein is CASSLRGTGEGPYEQYF.